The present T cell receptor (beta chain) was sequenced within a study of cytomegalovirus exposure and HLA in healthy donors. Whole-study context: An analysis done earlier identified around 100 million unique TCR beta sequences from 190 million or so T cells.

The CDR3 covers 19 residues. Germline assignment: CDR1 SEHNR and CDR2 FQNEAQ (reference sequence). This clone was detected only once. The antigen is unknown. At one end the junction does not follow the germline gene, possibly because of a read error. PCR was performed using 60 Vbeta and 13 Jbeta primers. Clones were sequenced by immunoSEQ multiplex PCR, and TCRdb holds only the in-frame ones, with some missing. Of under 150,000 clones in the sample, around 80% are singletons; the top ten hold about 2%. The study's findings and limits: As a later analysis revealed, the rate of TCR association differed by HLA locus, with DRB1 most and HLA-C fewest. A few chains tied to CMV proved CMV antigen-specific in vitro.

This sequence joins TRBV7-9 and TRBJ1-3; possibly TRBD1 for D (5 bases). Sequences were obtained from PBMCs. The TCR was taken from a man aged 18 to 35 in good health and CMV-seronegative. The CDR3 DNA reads TGTTCCAGCAGCTTAAATATGGACACAGGTGCCACGTTCGGAAACACCATATATTTT. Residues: CSSSLNMDTGATFGNTIYF. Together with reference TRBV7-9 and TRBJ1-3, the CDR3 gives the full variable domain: DTGVSQNPRHKITKRGQNVTFRCDPISEHNRLYWYRQTLGQGPEFLTYFQNEAQLEKSRLLSDRFSAERPKGSFSTLEIQRTEQGDSAMYLCSSSLNMDTGATFGNTIYFGEGSWLTVV.